The next 28 T cell receptor beta chains were all read from a single sample in a study of cytomegalovirus exposure and HLA in healthy donors. With 60 Vbeta and 13 Jbeta primers, the PCR was carried out. TCRdb's copy holds only in-frame clones and misses some; the assay was immunoSEQ multiplex PCR. The sample holds about 180,000 clones; approximately 80% are singletons and the top ten take 0.5% to 0.55%. Sample: PBMCs. These TCRs come from a woman aged 45-65 years in good health and CMV-seronegative.

The V and J genes are TRBV28 and TRBJ2-7; 7 bases map to TRBD1. CDR3 length: 12 residues. V gave up 6 bases and J gave up 7 bases; unmatched junction bases: 6. CDR1 and CDR2 (germline): MDHEN, SYDVKM. The CDR3 protein is CASSSQGWEQYF. DNA for the CDR3: TGTGCCAGCAGCTCACAGGGGTGGGAGCAGTACTTC.

This chain links TRBV5-4 with TRBJ2-3, with D perhaps TRBD2 (6 bases). With 3 bases removed from V and 2 bases from J, the gap between germline ends came to 13 bases. The CDR3 totals 15 residues. Germline-derived CDR1 and CDR2 are SGHNT and YYREEE (reference sequence). CDR3 in amino acids: CASSWRAANTDTQYF. The CDR3 region has the DNA TGTGCCAGCAGCTGGAGGGCGGCGAACACAGATACGCAGTATTTT.

The chain has TRBV4-2 and TRBJ1-1; TRBD1 aligns across 8 bases. The CDR3 totals 17 residues. Per the germline V gene, CDR1 is LGHNA and CDR2 is YNFKEQ. Trimming cost V 4 bases and J 1 base; bases outside gene matches: 11. As DNA, the CDR3 is TGTGCCAGCAGCCGATCAGGGGGCTCAGGTTCGAACACTGAAGCTTTCTTT. Translating it yields CASSRSGGSGSNTEAFF.

The chain links TRBV5-1 to TRBJ2-3; 8 positions match TRBD1. The V gene's germline CDR1 is SGHRS and CDR2 YFSETQ. The CDR3 consists of 15 residues. With V trimmed by 4 bases and J by 8 bases, 12 bases remained unmatched. CDR3 DNA sequence: TGCGCCAGCAGCCCTGACAGGGGTGGGAAGTTTACGCAGTATTTT. This codes for CASSPDRGGKFTQYF.

The chain combines TRBV28 with TRBJ2-3, with 9 bases identical to TRBD2. Germline CDR1 MDHEN, CDR2 SYDVKM. The CDR3 covers 18 residues. V was pared by 4 bases and J by 2 bases, with 13 bases of the junction left unmatched. The CDR3 reads CASSSELIAGDPTDTQYF. The CDR3 DNA follows: TGTGCCAGCAGTTCCGAGCTGATAGCGGGGGATCCCACAGATACGCAGTATTTT.

This sequence joins TRBV12-2 and TRBJ2-3; the table's D call, TRBD2, was not checked against the DNA. TRBV12-2 is termed a pseudogene. CDR3 size: 18 residues. CDR3 sequence reads: CASRPPTTSGTCTDTQYF. In DNA form, the CDR3 reads TGTGCAAGTCGCCCCCCTACGACTAGCGGGACATGCACAGATACGCAGTATTTT.

The J gene is TRBJ2-5, the V gene TRBV4-3; TRBD1 agrees at 8 bases. This CDR3 contains 15 residues. Germline V gene data show CDR1 as LGHNA and CDR2 as YSLEER. V dropped 0 bases and J dropped 4; count of bases not matched to a gene: 4. CDR3 sequence (DNA): TGCGCCAGCAGCCAAGATCAGGGGGCGAGAGAGACCCAGTACTTC. This gives the protein CASSQDQGARETQYF.

V gene TRBV7-3 combines with J gene TRBJ2-7, with D possibly TRBD1 on 5 matching bases. The germline V and J ends were trimmed by 4 bases and 0 bases, with 13 bases remaining between them. Germline V gives CDR1 SGHTA, CDR2 FQGTGA. The length of the CDR3 is 15 residues. CDR3 sequence: CASSSGQISSYEQYF. The CDR3 bases are TGTGCCAGCAGCTCCGGACAAATATCCTCCTACGAGCAGTACTTC.

In this sample, this clone turned up a few times. The rearrangement joins TRBV28 to TRBJ2-6; D gene uncertain. The CDR3 runs 15 residues. With 8 bases removed from V and 0 bases from J, the gap between germline ends came to 11 bases. Germline V gene sequence: CDR1 MDHEN, CDR2 SYDVKM. This chain's CDR3 is CASLTGYSGANVLTF. The CDR3 coding sequence is TGTGCCAGCCTAACCGGGTACTCTGGGGCCAACGTCCTGACTTTC.

The chain carries TRBV14 and TRBJ2-6, with D maybe TRBD1 (5 bases). The CDR3 is 18 amino acids. CDR1 is SGHDN, CDR2 FVKESK, per germline. Between the trimmed V and J ends, which lost 0 bases and 4 bases, there was a span of 16 bases. The CDR3 DNA is TGTGCCAGCAGCCAAGATTTAGGACAATCCCACGGGGCCAACGTCCTGACTTTC. Translation: CASSQDLGQSHGANVLTF.

The chain has TRBV15 and TRBJ2-1; 7 nucleotides line up with TRBD2. Trimming removed 6 bases from V and 1 base from J; junction bases left unmatched: 6. The CDR3 has 15 residues. CDR1 and CDR2 (germline): LNHNV, YYDKDF (reference sequence). The CDR3 spells CATSLAGTSYNEQFF. The CDR3 DNA follows: TGTGCCACCAGTTTAGCGGGTACGTCCTACAATGAGCAGTTCTTC.

The rearrangement uses TRBV6-5 and TRBJ1-1, with a tentative D call TRBD1 (5 bases). The V end was cut by 11 bases, the J end by 6 bases, with 25 bases between. The CDR3 runs 15 residues. Per the germline V gene, CDR1 is MNHEY and CDR2 is SVGAGI. The CDR3 DNA sequence: TGTGCCTCACGCTTCGGGGGGGGTCGTGGCGCTGAAGCTTTCTTT. Translation: CASRFGGGRGAEAFF.

This chain connects TRBV9 to TRBJ2-2; TRBD1 agrees at 9 bases. CDR3 size: 17 residues. V trimming: 3 bases; J trimming: 7 bases; junction bases outside the gene matches: 13. Germline V gene data show CDR1 as SGDLS and CDR2 as YYNGEE. As DNA, the CDR3 is TGTGCCAGCAGCGGACCCCGGGACAGGGTATTGATCGGGGAGCTGTTTTTT. Encoded protein: CASSGPRDRVLIGELFF. Full variable domain (rest looked up from reference TRBV9 and TRBJ2-2): DSGVTQTPKHLITATGQRVTLRCSPRSGDLSVYWYQQSLDQGLQFLIQYYNGEERAKGNILERFSAQQFPDLHSELNLSSLELGDSALYFCASSGPRDRVLIGELFFGEGSRLTVL.

This clone was seen a handful of times. The chain recombines TRBV10-1 with TRBJ2-7; a weak D match, TRBD2 (5 bases). Trimming took off 3 bases at V and 10 bases at J, with 16 bases between the two ends. The CDR3 contains 13 residues. CDR1 and CDR2 (germline): WNHNN, SYGVQD (reference sequence). CDR3 loop: CASSDLAWGDQYF. CDR3 sequence (DNA): TGCGCCAGCAGTGACCTCGCTTGGGGAGACCAGTACTTC.

The chain uses TRBV9 and TRBJ1-2, with D unresolved. The CDR3 runs to 17 residues. The germline V and J ends were trimmed by 3 bases and 2 bases, with 20 bases remaining between them. Germline V lookup: CDR1 SGDLS, CDR2 YYNGEE. The CDR3 DNA follows: TGTGCCAGCAGCGCTCGGGAGCTTTTGGGCTCCAACTATGGCTACACCTTC. Amino acids: CASSARELLGSNYGYTF.

The J gene is TRBJ2-4, the V gene TRBV4-3, with no clear D. Germline V gives CDR1 LGHNA, CDR2 YSLEER. Trimming pared 0 bases from V and 2 bases from J, leaving 8 bases between. This CDR3 region has 15 residues. CDR3 residues: CASSQEVRTKNIQYF. The DNA of the CDR3 is TGCGCCAGCAGCCAAGAAGTTAGAACCAAAAACATTCAGTACTTC.

Regarding this clone: Other DNA sequences from this sample encode an identical CDR3 as well. The chain carries TRBV30 and TRBJ1-5, with a tentative D call TRBD1 (5 bases). The CDR3 consists of 12 residues. V lost 0 bases to trimming and J lost 7 bases, with 7 bases between them. Germline V gene lookup returns CDR1 GTSNPN and CDR2 SVGIG (reference sequence). In DNA form, the CDR3 reads TGTGCCTGGAGTGTTCGGGGGCAGCCCCAGCATTTT. Residues: CAWSVRGQPQHF. Drawing the rest from reference TRBV30 and TRBJ1-5, the complete variable domain is SQTIHQWPATLVQPVGSPLSLECTVEGTSNPNLYWYRQAAGRGLQLLFYSVGIGQISSEVPQNLSASRPQDRQFILSSKKLLLSDSGFYLCAWSVRGQPQHFGDGTRLSIL.

This chain connects TRBV9 to TRBJ1-2; D not resolved. Germline loops: CDR1 SGDLS, CDR2 YYNGEE. The CDR3 has 16 residues. Trimming shortened V by 0 bases and J by 5 bases, and 17 bases separated the two germline ends. The CDR3 here is CASSVEEGPIIYGYTF. DNA of the CDR3: TGTGCCAGCAGCGTAGAGGAGGGCCCCATTATTTATGGCTACACCTTC.

V usage is TRBV4-3 and J usage is TRBJ1-4, with TRBD1 as a possible D gene (6 bases). The CDR3 consists of 17 residues. Germline CDR1 reads LGHNA; CDR2 reads YSLEER. Trimming took off 2 bases at V and 3 bases at J, with 16 bases between the two ends. CDR3 loop: CASSQLKTGTSNEKLFF. DNA for the CDR3: TGCGCCAGCAGCCAACTTAAAACAGGGACGTCTAATGAAAAACTGTTTTTT.

The table lists this clone with a few counts. This chain links TRBV7-9 with TRBJ2-5; the match to TRBD2 covers 8 bases. CDR3 size: 15 residues. Trimming removed 1 base from V and 5 bases from J; junction bases left unmatched: 6. Germline CDR1 reads SEHNR; CDR2 reads FQNEAQ (reference sequence). Here the CDR3 reads CASSLVAGGRETQYF. The CDR3 coding sequence is TGTGCCAGCAGCTTAGTTGCGGGGGGCCGGGAGACCCAGTACTTC.

The chain links TRBV2 to TRBJ2-5; 9 nucleotides agree with TRBD2. The trim removed 10 bases at V and 5 bases at J, leaving 17 bases unmatched. The germline CDR1 and CDR2 sequences are SNHLY and FYNNEI. The CDR3 contains 16 residues. The CDR3 DNA sequence: TGTGCCACCCTCCCCTCCCCCGCTAGCGGGATTGAGACCCAGTACTTC. Amino acids: CATLPSPASGIETQYF.

This chain connects TRBV18 to TRBJ2-7; D perhaps matches TRBD1 (6 bases). CDR3 length equals 13 residues. Germline CDR1 reads KGHSH; CDR2 reads LQKENI. V lost 5 bases to trimming and J lost 3 bases, with 11 bases between them. The CDR3 DNA is TGTGCCAGCTCAACCGGGACAAGCTACGAGCAGTACTTC. This codes for CASSTGTSYEQYF.

V and J are TRBV7-2 and TRBJ1-2; 10 nucleotides align to TRBD1. Germline lookup yields CDR1 SGHTA and CDR2 FQGNSA. The CDR3 runs 16 residues. V shed 1 base, J shed 1 base, and the junction held 3 bases outside the gene matches. As DNA, the CDR3 is TGTGCCAGCAGCTTAGACGGACAGGGGGGTAACTATGGCTACACCTTC. Its protein is CASSLDGQGGNYGYTF.

The chain recombines TRBV27 with TRBJ2-1; 8 bases line up with TRBD1. The V gene end was trimmed by 5 bases and the J gene end by 1 base; junction bases not matched to a gene: 7. The CDR3 has 16 amino acids. Per the germline V gene, CDR1 is MNHEY and CDR2 is SMNVEV (reference sequence). CDR3 residues: CASSVLGTGSYNEQFF. The CDR3 nucleotides are TGTGCCAGCAGTGTTTTAGGGACAGGATCCTACAATGAGCAGTTCTTC.

The rearrangement links TRBV6-5 to TRBJ1-2, with D maybe TRBD1 (5 bases). Trimming left V 5 bases short and J 7 bases short, with 14 bases between. Germline V gene sequence: CDR1 MNHEY, CDR2 SVGAGI. The CDR3 is made up of 13 amino acids. CDR3 DNA sequence: TGTGCCAGCAGTCTCGGATCGGGGGGTGGCTACACCTTC. Protein: CASSLGSGGGYTF.

V and J are TRBV30 and TRBJ2-2; TRBD1 matches 10 bases. Germline trimming cut 4 bases from V and 6 bases from J; bases unmatched to any gene: 8. Germline CDR1 GTSNPN, CDR2 SVGIG (reference sequence). This CDR3 is built from 15 residues. CDR3 sequence (DNA): TGTGCCTGGAAGACAGGGGGCCGTTGGGCCGGGGAGCTGTTTTTT. Amino acids: CAWKTGGRWAGELFF.

This chain links TRBV13 with TRBJ2-7; D gene ambiguous. The V and J ends lost 4 bases and 0 bases respectively, with 16 bases between them. CDR3 size: 16 residues. The germline CDR1 and CDR2 sequences are PRHDT and FYEKMQ (reference sequence). CDR3: CASSSLSRLGSYEQYF. DNA for the CDR3: TGTGCCAGCAGCTCCCTAAGCAGACTGGGCTCCTACGAGCAGTACTTC.

The gene calls are TRBV2 and TRBJ2-7; 7 bases are a match to TRBD1. The CDR3 is 17 residues long. Per the germline V gene, CDR1 is SNHLY and CDR2 is FYNNEI. Trimming removed 1 base from V and 5 bases from J; junction bases left unmatched: 14. CDR3 sequence: CASSEVPQVTGRHEQYF. The CDR3 DNA follows: TGTGCCAGCAGTGAAGTCCCCCAAGTGACAGGGCGCCACGAGCAGTACTTC. Together with reference TRBV2 and TRBJ2-7, the CDR3 gives the full variable domain: EPEVTQTPSHQVTQMGQEVILRCVPISNHLYFYWYRQILGQKVEFLVSFYNNEISEKSEIFDDQFSVERPDGSNFTLKIRSTKLEDSAMYFCASSEVPQVTGRHEQYFGPGTRLTVT.